The clone carrying this TCR beta chain has just a few counts. Germline assignment: CDR1 KGHSH and CDR2 LQKENI. The V end was cut by 0 bases, the J end by 3 bases, with 7 bases between. There are 14 residues in the CDR3. The record originates from a study of beta chain features in type 1 diabetes. The study reverse transcribed the entire isolated RNA, so it sequenced expressed TCRB transcripts. Sequencing used immunoSEQ multiplex PCR; TCRdb keeps in-frame clones, though not all of them. The sample contains just over 600,000 clones, 15% to 17% of which appear only once. Specimen: naive CD4+ T cells from blood. V is TRBV18 and J is TRBJ2-3; D gene unclear. This receptor was taken from a man between 18 and 29 years old in good health. CDR3 amino acids: CASSPPSGTDTQYF. Written as DNA, the CDR3 is TGTGCCAGCTCACCACCCTCCGGGACAGATACGCAGTATTTT.